A single sample gave rise to the 24 T cell receptor beta chains below, sequenced in a study of blood T cell repertoires in COVID-19. Libraries were prepared by immunoSEQ multiplex PCR; TCRdb keeps only in-frame clonotypes and omits some of them. The sample has over 150,000 clones, around nine tenths seen once. Sequenced input: peripheral blood. These receptors originate from a man over 45 with COVID-19, enrolled during active disease.

As regards this clone: This specimen includes other DNA sequences encoding the same CDR3. V gene TRBV7-6 combines with J gene TRBJ1-1; tentatively, D is TRBD1 (5 bases). This CDR3 region has 14 residues. Germline V gives CDR1 SGHVS, CDR2 FNYEAQ. The V end lost 0 bases, the J end lost 3 bases, and 8 bases lay between the germline ends. The CDR3 DNA is TGTGCCAGCAGCTTAGCGCGGGGGGACACTGAAGCTTTCTTT. Its translation is CASSLARGDTEAFF.

The rearrangement links TRBV5-4 to TRBJ1-1; the D gene is possibly TRBD1 (5 bases). The length of the CDR3 is 11 residues. Germline V lookup: CDR1 SGHNT, CDR2 YYREEE (reference sequence). V was pared by 7 bases and J by 7 bases, with 11 bases between. CDR3 protein: CASRGDFEAFF. The CDR3 nucleotides read TGTGCCAGCCGGGGGGATTTTGAAGCTTTCTTT.

Regarding this clone: A junction boundary mismatches the germline segment, possibly from a read error. This rearrangement joins TRBV7-8 to TRBJ2-1; no firm D call. The CDR3 contains 16 residues. Germline V CDR1 and CDR2: SGHVS, FQNEAQ. The CDR3 DNA reads as TGTGCCAGCAGTTTAGTGTTGTCCCCTTTCTACAATGAGCAGTTCTTC. Its protein product is CASSLVLSPFYNEQFF.

This clone was seen a few times. At the DNA level, this CDR3 is encoded by other sequences in the same sample as well. The rearrangement joins TRBV19 to TRBJ1-1; TRBD1 matches at 8 bases. This CDR3 contains 15 residues. Germline assignment: CDR1 LNHDA and CDR2 SQIVND (reference sequence). V lost 6 bases to trimming and J lost 8 bases; unmatched junction nucleotides: 14. CDR3 nucleotides: TGTGCCAGTAGAAAACCCACGAACCGGGACAGGGAAGCTTTCTTT. It encodes CASRKPTNRDREAFF. Full variable domain (remainder filled in from reference TRBV19 and TRBJ1-1): DGGITQSPKYLFRKEGQNVTLSCEQNLNHDAMYWYRQDPGQGLRLIYYSQIVNDFQKGDIAEGYSVSREKKESFPLTVTSAQKNPTAFYLCASRKPTNRDREAFFGQGTRLTVV.

This rearrangement joins TRBV6-1 to TRBJ2-5, with TRBD1 as a possible D gene (6 bases). The CDR3 length is 16 residues. From germline, CDR1 is MNHNS and CDR2 SASEGT. Between the trimmed V and J ends, which lost 3 bases and 2 bases, there was a span of 16 bases. CDR3 protein: CASSDLINQGQETQYF. The CDR3 region has the DNA TGTGCCAGCAGTGACCTTATTAATCAGGGGCAAGAGACCCAGTACTTC.

In this sample, this clone turned up a few times. The chain employs TRBV7-3 and TRBJ2-5; 7 positions match TRBD1. The germline V gene encodes CDR1 SGHTA and CDR2 FQGTGA. V shed 5 bases and J 2 bases; nucleotides not matched to a gene: 8. The CDR3 has 15 amino acids. Here the CDR3 reads CASSRGQAKQETQYF. The CDR3 DNA is TGTGCCAGCAGCCGCGGACAGGCAAAACAAGAGACCCAGTACTTC.

The genes are TRBV5-4 and TRBJ2-1; the D gene is possibly TRBD2 (5 bases). V was shortened by 4 bases and J by 6 bases, with 11 bases between the two germline ends. The CDR3 length is 13 residues. Germline V gene sequence: CDR1 SGHNT, CDR2 YYREEE (reference sequence). DNA of the CDR3: TGTGCCAGCAGCCACGGGGATGGCAATGAGCAGTTCTTC. Translated, it gives CASSHGDGNEQFF.

This CDR3 reads CATSGLAGTNTGELFF. In DNA, the CDR3 is TGTGCCACCAGTGGGCTAGCGGGGACGAACACCGGGGAGCTGTTTTTT. This chain links TRBV24-1 with TRBJ2-2; 9 nucleotides line up with TRBD2. The V gene's germline CDR1 is KGHDR and CDR2 SFDVKD. This CDR3 contains 16 residues. With 5 bases clipped from V and 0 bases from J, the junction kept 3 bases outside the gene matches.

This chain links TRBV19 with TRBJ2-1, with D perhaps TRBD1 (6 bases). Looked up from germline, CDR1 is LNHDA and CDR2 is SQIVND (reference sequence). This CDR3 region has 11 residues. Deletions cut 8 bases from V and 6 bases from J, with 8 bases between. The CDR3 nucleotides are TGTGCCAGTCTAGGGGGCAATGAGCAGTTCTTC. It specifies CASLGGNEQFF.

This clone was detected only a few times. The rearrangement uses TRBV15 and TRBJ2-5, with 12 bases aligning to TRBD2. The trim removed 5 bases at V and 1 base at J, leaving 11 bases unmatched. There are 18 residues in the CDR3. Germline V gene sequence: CDR1 LNHNV, CDR2 YYDKDF (reference sequence). In DNA form, the CDR3 reads TGTGCCACCAGCGCCAGGAGACGGACTAGCGGGACCCAAGAGACCCAGTACTTC. Its translation is CATSARRRTSGTQETQYF.

The CDR3 loop reads CASSELPGGAWDETQYF. In DNA, the CDR3 is TGTGCCAGCAGTGAATTGCCTGGGGGGGCCTGGGACGAGACCCAGTACTTC. The rearrangement uses TRBV25-1 and TRBJ2-5; possible D gene TRBD2, 7 bases. Per the germline V gene, CDR1 is MGHDK and CDR2 is SYGVNS. The CDR3 length is 17 residues. The V and J ends lost 1 base and 5 bases respectively, with 20 bases between them.

This chain links TRBV30 with TRBJ2-3, with TRBD2 matching over 8 bases. This CDR3 comprises 17 residues. The germline V gene encodes CDR1 GTSNPN and CDR2 SVGIG (reference sequence). V shed 0 bases and J 6 bases; nucleotides not matched to a gene: 14. The CDR3 is CAWSVRTVAGGWDTQYF. The CDR3 DNA is TGTGCCTGGAGTGTACGTACCGTTGCGGGGGGATGGGATACGCAGTATTTT.

DNA for the CDR3: TGTGCCAGCAGTAATCAGGGGCCAGGCACTGAAGCTTTCTTT. Translation gives CASSNQGPGTEAFF. The rearrangement joins TRBV7-2 to TRBJ1-1; D is possibly TRBD1 (6 bases). CDR3 length equals 14 residues. Germline V CDR1 and CDR2: SGHTA, FQGNSA. V was cut by 6 bases and J by 4 bases, with 15 bases left in between.

The rearrangement uses TRBV7-2 and TRBJ2-1; possible D gene TRBD1, 5 bases. Germline V gives CDR1 SGHTA, CDR2 FQGNSA. Trimming took off 0 bases at V and 6 bases at J, with 6 bases between the two ends. This CDR3 region has 13 residues. The CDR3 DNA reads TGTGCCAGCAGCTTAGCAGGGGTCAATGAGCAGTTCTTC. This codes for CASSLAGVNEQFF.

This clone has only one observation. The gene calls are TRBV3-1 (or the pseudogene TRBV3-2) and TRBJ2-1, with a possible D match to TRBD2 (6 bases). Germline CDR1 LGHDT, CDR2 YNNKEL (reference sequence). V lost 3 bases and J lost 0, with 9 bases in between. The CDR3 loop spans 15 amino acids. The CDR3: CASSQTRSSYNEQFF. The DNA for the CDR3 is TGTGCCAGCAGCCAGACTAGGAGCTCCTACAATGAGCAGTTCTTC.

The chain is built from TRBV11-3 and TRBJ2-3; 7 nucleotides align to TRBD1. CDR1 is SGHNT, CDR2 YENEEA, per germline. CDR3 length: 15 amino acids. After removal of 5 bases from V and 0 bases from J, the junction contained 5 bases not matched to a gene. For the CDR3, the DNA is TGTGCCAGCAGCACGGGACAGCACAGCACAGATACGCAGTATTTT. Protein sequence: CASSTGQHSTDTQYF.

This chain connects TRBV19 to TRBJ2-1; possibly TRBD2 for D (5 bases). Trimming took 1 base from V and 5 from J, leaving 15 bases between them. Germline CDR1 reads LNHDA; CDR2 reads SQIVND (reference sequence). This CDR3 comprises 16 residues. CDR3 region: CASSIVGLSTDNEQFF. For the CDR3, the DNA is TGTGCCAGTAGTATAGTCGGACTCAGCACTGACAATGAGCAGTTCTTC.

The genes are TRBV29-1 and TRBJ2-7; 10 nucleotides agree with TRBD1. Germline loops: CDR1 SQVTM, CDR2 ANQGSEA. V lost 1 base to trimming and J lost 1 base; unmatched junction nucleotides: 1. The CDR3 consists of 14 residues. The CDR3 loop is CSVEGTGGSYEQYF. The DNA of the CDR3 is TGCAGCGTTGAAGGGACAGGGGGGTCCTACGAGCAGTACTTC.

This sequence joins TRBV4-1 and TRBJ1-1, with a possible D match to TRBD1 (6 bases). Germline-derived CDR1 and CDR2 are MGHRA and YSYEKL. V was pared by 4 bases and J by 2 bases, with 14 bases between. The CDR3 length is 15 residues. The CDR3 coding sequence is TGCGCCAGCAGCCCCCGACAGGAGGTAAACACTGAAGCTTTCTTT. Translation gives CASSPRQEVNTEAFF.

The chain carries TRBV3-1 (or the pseudogene TRBV3-2) and TRBJ2-1; D is uncertain. The germline CDR1 and CDR2 sequences are LGHDT and YNNKEL (reference sequence). V was clipped by 1 base and J by 0 bases, with 7 bases between them. The CDR3 totals 15 residues. DNA for the CDR3: TGTGCCAGCAGCCAAGGGCTTAACTCCTACAATGAGCAGTTCTTC. Protein sequence: CASSQGLNSYNEQFF.

The gene calls are TRBV28 and TRBJ2-3; 8 nucleotides match TRBD1. This CDR3 is 16 amino acids long. V shed 5 bases, J shed 2 bases, and the junction held 9 bases outside the gene matches. Germline CDR1 and CDR2: MDHEN and SYDVKM. The CDR3 protein is CASSPQGAGSTDTQYF. The CDR3 bases are TGTGCCAGCAGTCCCCAGGGGGCCGGGTCCACAGATACGCAGTATTTT.

In this sample, this clone turned up a few times. The chain is built from TRBV7-2 and TRBJ1-3; possibly TRBD1 for D (6 bases). Germline lookup yields CDR1 SGHTA and CDR2 FQGNSA. V was pared by 1 base and J by 2 bases, with 12 bases between. CDR3 length: 16 amino acids. CDR3 protein: CASSLEPGHPGNTIYF. DNA of the CDR3: TGTGCCAGCAGCTTAGAACCGGGACACCCTGGAAACACCATATATTTT.

The J gene is TRBJ2-4, the V gene TRBV19; 7 bases align to TRBD1. V shed 5 bases, J shed 0 bases, and the junction held 7 bases outside the gene matches. Germline V lookup: CDR1 LNHDA, CDR2 SQIVND (reference sequence). The CDR3 is 16 amino acids. The CDR3 here is CASSGGQPLAKNIQYF. In nucleotides, the CDR3 is TGTGCCAGTAGTGGGGGACAGCCCCTAGCCAAAAACATTCAGTACTTC.

A single count supports this clone. The chain employs TRBV30 and TRBJ2-3, with D possibly being TRBD2 (6 bases). Trimming shortened V by 2 bases and J by 4 bases, and 10 bases separated the two germline ends. Germline CDR1 reads GTSNPN; CDR2 reads SVGIG (reference sequence). The CDR3 extends over 13 amino acids. The DNA for the CDR3 is TGTGCCTGGAGTTCGTCGGGGGCAGATACGCAGTATTTT. Its translation: CAWSSSGADTQYF.